The 21 T cell receptor beta chains reported below all come from one sample, sequenced in a study of cytomegalovirus exposure and HLA in healthy donors. In the PCR, 60 Vbeta and 13 Jbeta primers were used. TCRdb keeps only in-frame clones here, not all; method: immunoSEQ multiplex PCR. Of 150,000 to 200,000 clones detected, roughly four fifths appear once; the ten largest clones hold around 4.1%. Sequencing input: PBMCs. These TCRs come from a man aged 45-65 years in good health and CMV-seropositive.

The chain is built from TRBV5-1 and TRBJ2-2; the match to TRBD2 covers 14 bases. Germline V gene lookup returns CDR1 SGHRS and CDR2 YFSETQ. Unmatched junction bases numbered 7, after V lost 2 bases and J lost 7 bases. The CDR3 covers 17 residues. CDR3: CASSLPGLAGAGGELFF. The DNA for the CDR3 is TGCGCCAGCAGCTTACCGGGACTAGCGGGAGCGGGCGGGGAGCTGTTTTTT.

The chain employs TRBV9 and TRBJ1-3, with no clear D. Trimming shortened V by 5 bases and J by 0 bases, and 12 bases separated the two germline ends. The CDR3 contains 15 residues. Germline-derived CDR1 and CDR2 are SGDLS and YYNGEE. CDR3 sequence: CASSEVEGSGNTIYF. The CDR3 DNA sequence: TGTGCCAGCAGTGAGGTTGAAGGCTCTGGAAACACCATATATTTT. Together with reference TRBV9 and TRBJ1-3, the CDR3 gives the full variable domain: DSGVTQTPKHLITATGQRVTLRCSPRSGDLSVYWYQQSLDQGLQFLIQYYNGEERAKGNILERFSAQQFPDLHSELNLSSLELGDSALYFCASSEVEGSGNTIYFGEGSWLTVV.

The V call is TRBV10-3, the J call TRBJ2-7; 11 bases fit TRBD1. Germline CDR1 ENHRY, CDR2 SYGVKD. V was pared by 6 bases and J by 3 bases, with 1 base of the junction left unmatched. This CDR3 is 13 amino acids long. Here the CDR3 reads CAIRGQGDYEQYF. Written as DNA, the CDR3 is TGTGCCATCAGGGGACAGGGGGACTACGAGCAGTACTTC.

The rearrangement joins TRBV10-3 to TRBJ1-1; 7 nucleotides agree with TRBD1. The CDR3 loop spans 16 amino acids. Germline values: CDR1 ENHRY, CDR2 SYGVKD. Trimming at V came to 6 bases and at J to 0 bases, leaving 10 bases not matched to a gene. The DNA for the CDR3 is TGTGCCATCAGCGACCGGGACAGTAAAATGAACACTGAAGCTTTCTTT. Translation: CAISDRDSKMNTEAFF.

This chain connects TRBV5-4 to TRBJ1-6, with 7 bases aligning to TRBD1. From germline, CDR1 is SGHNT and CDR2 YYREEE (reference sequence). V lost 4 bases to trimming and J lost 3 bases; unmatched junction nucleotides: 7. The CDR3 is 16 residues long. CDR3 loop: CASSLGQSIYNSPLHF. DNA for the CDR3: TGTGCCAGCAGCCTGGGACAGTCGATCTATAATTCACCCCTCCACTTT. The complete variable domain, with remaining parts taken from reference TRBV5-4 and TRBJ1-6, reads ETGVTQSPTHLIKTRGQQVTLRCSSQSGHNTVSWYQQALGQGPQFIFQYYREEENGRGNFPPRFSGLQFPNYSSELNVNALELDDSALYLCASSLGQSIYNSPLHFGNGTRLTVT.

This clone was found once. Germline is not matched at one junction end, which may reflect a read error. This chain connects TRBV18 to TRBJ2-1, with TRBD2 matching 12 bases. This CDR3 contains 15 residues. The V gene's germline CDR1 is KGHSH and CDR2 LQKENI. The CDR3 sequence is CASSPLAGGYNEQFF. CDR3 in DNA: TGTGCCAGCTCGCCACTAGCGGGAGGCTACAATGAGCAGTTCTTC.

V gene TRBV10-3 combines with J gene TRBJ1-3; a possible D gene is TRBD1 (6 bases). The germline V gene encodes CDR1 ENHRY and CDR2 SYGVKD. This CDR3 has 18 residues. V dropped 2 bases and J dropped 0 bases, with 17 bases sitting between them. The CDR3 sequence: CAISESGQSHRSGNTIYF. For the CDR3, the DNA is TGTGCCATCAGTGAGAGTGGACAGAGTCACCGCTCTGGAAACACCATATATTTT.

This clone showed up just a few times. This chain links TRBV5-8 with TRBJ2-3; the match to TRBD1 covers 11 bases. The CDR3 runs to 18 residues. The junction had 21 bases not matched to a gene; V was cut back by 9 bases and J by 6 bases. The germline gives CDR1 SGHTS, CDR2 YDEGEE. The CDR3 spells CATLWRDRGKLFLDTQYF. The CDR3 bases are TGTGCCACCCTCTGGCGGGACAGGGGGAAGTTATTTTTGGATACGCAGTATTTT.

J is TRBJ2-7 and V is TRBV4-2; 7 bases match TRBD1. The junction had 4 bases not matched to a gene; V was cut back by 4 bases and J by 1 base. CDR3 length equals 14 residues. From germline, CDR1 is LGHNA and CDR2 YNFKEQ. The CDR3 coding sequence is TGTGCCAGCAGCCTGGACAGGTCATCCTACGAGCAGTACTTC. This sequence encodes CASSLDRSSYEQYF.

This clone was seen a few times. The rearrangement links TRBV6-5 to TRBJ1-1; weak D call: TRBD1 (5 bases). Germline V gene sequence: CDR1 MNHEY, CDR2 SVGAGI. The length of the CDR3 is 11 residues. Trimming took 7 bases from V and 5 from J, leaving 8 bases between them. The CDR3 sequence is CASKRQTEAFF. CDR3 in DNA: TGTGCCAGCAAGCGACAGACTGAAGCTTTCTTT.

This clone was seen just once. V is TRBV2 and J is TRBJ2-1; D may be TRBD2 (6 bases). CDR3 length equals 17 residues. V was shortened by 5 bases and J by 0 bases, with 17 bases between the two germline ends. CDR1 and CDR2 (germline): SNHLY, FYNNEI. The CDR3 region is CASSLSHSGSSYNEQFF. CDR3 sequence (DNA): TGTGCCAGCAGTCTTTCTCATAGCGGAAGCTCCTACAATGAGCAGTTCTTC.

V usage is TRBV15 and J usage is TRBJ1-2; 7 positions match TRBD1. Germline CDR1 reads LNHNV; CDR2 reads YYDKDF (reference sequence). This CDR3 spans 14 amino acids. Trimming at V came to 2 bases and at J to 6 bases, leaving 6 bases not matched to a gene. The CDR3 loop is CATSRSPTGDGYTF. The CDR3, as DNA: TGTGCCACCAGCAGATCCCCTACAGGGGATGGCTACACCTTC. Using reference TRBV15 and TRBJ1-2 for the parts outside the CDR3, the full variable domain is DAMVIQNPRYQVTQFGKPVTLSCSQTLNHNVMYWYQQKSSQAPKLLFHYYDKDFNNEADTPDNFQSRRPNTSFCFLDIRSPGLGDTAMYLCATSRSPTGDGYTFGSGTRLTVV.

V usage is TRBV7-8 and J usage is TRBJ2-7, with 7 bases fitting TRBD1. CDR3 length equals 14 residues. J was trimmed by 6 bases and V by 5 bases; bases with no gene match: 10. Germline V CDR1 and CDR2: SGHVS, FQNEAQ. The CDR3 spells CASSPHPSGGEQYF. CDR3 in DNA: TGTGCCAGCAGCCCCCACCCCTCAGGGGGCGAGCAGTACTTC. Full variable domain (missing parts from reference TRBV7-8 and TRBJ2-7): GAGVSQSPRYKVAKRGQDVALRCDPISGHVSLFWYQQALGQGPEFLTYFQNEAQLDKSGLPSDRFFAERPEGSVSTLKIQRTQQEDSAVYLCASSPHPSGGEQYFGPGTRLTVT.

This clone occurred once. The chain joins TRBV28 to TRBJ2-7; possible D gene TRBD2, 6 bases. The V end lost 7 bases, the J end lost 3 bases, and 16 bases lay between the germline ends. CDR1 is MDHEN and CDR2 is SYDVKM in the germline V gene. The CDR3 sequence is 14 residues long. DNA for the CDR3: TGTGCCAGCACCCCCCCGCGGAGGGGCTACGAGCAGTACTTC. Amino acid sequence: CASTPPRRGYEQYF.

This clone was picked up a small number of times. The V and J genes are TRBV7-9 and TRBJ2-7; a possible D gene is TRBD1 (5 bases). V was cut by 2 bases and J by 7 bases, with 12 bases left in between. Germline CDR1 and CDR2: SEHNR and FQNEAQ (reference sequence). This CDR3 has 13 amino acids. This chain's CDR3 is CASSLSQGSEQYF. The CDR3 DNA is TGTGCCAGCAGCTTAAGTCAGGGTTCTGAGCAGTACTTC.

This chain joins TRBV30 and TRBJ2-7; 11 nucleotides agree with TRBD2. Germline V gives CDR1 GTSNPN, CDR2 SVGIG (reference sequence). The CDR3 has 14 amino acids. The junction had 2 bases not matched to a gene; V was cut back by 2 bases and J by 2 bases. CDR3 amino acids: CAWSKLAGAYEQYF. The CDR3 nucleotides are TGTGCCTGGAGTAAACTAGCGGGGGCCTACGAGCAGTACTTC.

The chain has TRBV27 and TRBJ1-5, with a tentative D call TRBD1 (5 bases). Germline V lookup: CDR1 MNHEY, CDR2 SMNVEV (reference sequence). With 5 bases removed from V and 2 bases from J, the gap between germline ends came to 7 bases. The CDR3 has 13 amino acids. The CDR3 DNA reads TGTGCCAGCAGTGTAGGGGGCAATCAGCCCCAGCATTTT. This sequence encodes CASSVGGNQPQHF.

The chain uses TRBV6-6 and TRBJ1-4, with 7 positions matching TRBD1. Trimming took 6 bases from V and 3 from J; bases not matched to a gene: 4. CDR1 and CDR2 (germline): MNHNY, SVGAGI (reference sequence). This CDR3 spans 14 amino acids. CDR3 sequence (DNA): TGTGCCAGCAGATACGACAGGGCTAATGAAAAACTGTTTTTT. This translates into CASRYDRANEKLFF.

The chain couples TRBV10-3 to TRBJ2-7; TRBD2 agrees at 13 bases. From germline, CDR1 is ENHRY and CDR2 SYGVKD. With 10 bases clipped from V and 5 bases from J, the junction kept 8 bases outside the gene matches. CDR3 length: 14 residues. The CDR3 sequence: CATYGLAGEDEQYF. The CDR3 DNA is TGTGCCACCTATGGACTAGCGGGAGAAGACGAGCAGTACTTC.

The V call is TRBV28, the J call TRBJ2-5, with a weak D call TRBD2 (7 bases). Looked up from germline, CDR1 is MDHEN and CDR2 is SYDVKM. This CDR3 comprises 15 residues. Trimming shortened V by 3 bases and J by 5 bases, and 16 bases separated the two germline ends. The CDR3, as DNA: TGTGCCAGCAGTTTCGTGGGGGGGGCTCGGGAGACCCAGTACTTC. Translating gives CASSFVGGARETQYF.

J is TRBJ1-5 and V is TRBV7-9; TRBD1 aligns across 8 bases. The CDR3 extends over 14 amino acids. The V gene's germline CDR1 is SEHNR and CDR2 FQNEAQ (reference sequence). V was clipped by 10 bases and J by 8 bases; unmatched bases: 13. CDR3 nucleotides: TGTGCCACCCTCGGACAGGGAAGAGAGGAGCCCCAGCATTTT. It specifies CATLGQGREEPQHF.